These 31 T cell receptor beta chains were all obtained from the same sample, sequenced in a study of CD8 T cells in Susac syndrome. Random hexamers were used to reverse transcribe the RNA input (roughly 0.5 to 1 ug). TCRdb reprocessed the immunoSEQ multiplex PCR reads with MiXCR, giving one entry per CDR3 protein. This sample has about 110,000 distinct CDR3 sequences, with about 95% found just once. Sequenced: CD4+ T cells from PBMCs. These TCRs come from a human donor in good health.

The chain links TRBV9 to TRBJ2-2; the D is unclear. This CDR3 comprises 14 residues. Between the trimmed V and J ends, which lost 0 bases and 6 bases, there was a span of 9 bases. CDR1 and CDR2 from the germline V gene are SGDLS and YYNGEE. The CDR3 bases are TGTGCCAGCAGCGTAGGCCCTCCGGCCGGGGAGCTGTTTTTT. This codes for CASSVGPPAGELFF.

To note about this clonotype: One end of the junction does not line up with germline, which may come from a read error. This chain connects TRBV20-1 to TRBJ1-2; D is perhaps TRBD1 (5 bases). CDR1 is DFQATT, CDR2 SNEGSKA, per germline (reference sequence). The CDR3 is 13 amino acids. CDR3 residues: CSARATTGEGLFF. DNA of the CDR3: TGCAGTGCTAGAGCGACTACGGGGGAGGGGCTCTTCTTC.

The chain employs TRBV29-1 and TRBJ1-2, with a weak D call TRBD1 (5 bases). The CDR3 spans 15 residues. Germline CDR1 SQVTM, CDR2 ANQGSEA. The V end lost 5 bases, the J end lost 6 bases, and 22 bases lay between the germline ends. CDR3 residues: CSVLLDRDLQHGYTF. The CDR3, as DNA: TGCAGCGTTCTCCTCGACCGGGACCTCCAGCATGGCTACACCTTC.

This clonotype has only one observation. The chain uses TRBV2 and TRBJ1-1; D remains ambiguous. The germline V and J ends were trimmed by 5 bases and 3 bases, with 4 bases remaining between them. The V gene's germline CDR1 is SNHLY and CDR2 FYNNEI. The length of the CDR3 is 11 residues. The CDR3 DNA reads as TGTGCCAGCAGTACATACACTGAAGCTTTCTTT. This sequence encodes CASSTYTEAFF.

The CDR3 nucleotides are TGTGCCTGGTTCCGCAAGGGGGGAAAGGCTGAAGCTTTCTTT. Its protein product is CAWFRKGGKAEAFF. The chain joins TRBV30 to TRBJ1-1; TRBD1 might be the D (6 bases). The CDR3 totals 14 residues. Germline V gives CDR1 GTSNPN, CDR2 SVGIG (reference sequence). V was trimmed by 5 bases and J by 6 bases, leaving 19 bases between them. Full variable domain (missing parts from reference TRBV30 and TRBJ1-1): SQTIHQWPATLVQPVGSPLSLECTVEGTSNPNLYWYRQAAGRGLQLLFYSVGIGQISSEVPQNLSASRPQDRQFILSSKKLLLSDSGFYLCAWFRKGGKAEAFFGQGTRLTVV.

The chain's CDR3 is CATSRGGLTGSGELFF. CDR3 nucleotide sequence: TGTGCCACCAGCAGAGGGGGTCTTACAGGGTCCGGGGAGCTGTTTTTT. The genes are TRBV15 and TRBJ2-2, with D perhaps TRBD1 (6 bases). Germline CDR1 reads LNHNV; CDR2 reads YYDKDF (reference sequence). The CDR3 sequence is 16 residues long. Trimming removed 1 base from V and 6 bases from J, with 15 bases in between. Looking up the rest from reference TRBV15 and TRBJ2-2 gives the full variable domain: DAMVIQNPRYQVTQFGKPVTLSCSQTLNHNVMYWYQQKSSQAPKLLFHYYDKDFNNEADTPDNFQSRRPNTSFCFLDIRSPGLGDTAMYLCATSRGGLTGSGELFFGEGSRLTVL.

The chain joins TRBV29-1 to TRBJ2-2; perhaps TRBD2 as D (6 bases). Germline V gene data show CDR1 as SQVTM and CDR2 as ANQGSEA. The CDR3 length is 15 residues. Trimming cost V 5 bases and J 2 bases, with 15 bases left between them. The CDR3 reads CSVKSPGLNTGELFF. DNA for the CDR3: TGCAGCGTTAAATCTCCGGGACTCAACACCGGGGAGCTGTTTTTT.

This clonotype was picked up one time. CDR3 DNA: TGCAGCGTTCAGTTGACAGGGGGAAGGTCCGAGCAGTACTTC. Translating gives CSVQLTGGRSEQYF. The chain recombines TRBV29-1 with TRBJ2-7; TRBD1 aligns across 9 bases. The CDR3 has 14 amino acids. Per the germline V gene, CDR1 is SQVTM and CDR2 is ANQGSEA. Trimming cost V 5 bases and J 6 bases; bases outside gene matches: 11.

The chain joins TRBV5-1 to TRBJ2-2; the D is unclear. V was clipped by 0 bases and J by 4 bases, with 10 bases between them. This CDR3 has 15 residues. In germline, CDR1 is SGHRS, CDR2 YFSETQ. The CDR3 bases are TGCGCCAGCAGCTTGGGCGTCTTCCCCACCGGGGAGCTGTTTTTT. This encodes CASSLGVFPTGELFF.

Comment on this clonotype: A read error may account for a junction end that differs from germline. V and J are TRBV9 and TRBJ2-5; tentatively, D is TRBD1 or TRBD2 (5 bases each). Looked up from germline, CDR1 is SGDLS and CDR2 is YYNGEE. The CDR3 runs 15 residues. CDR3 in amino acids: CASSVSPGATRGQYF. The CDR3 DNA reads as TGTGCCAGCAGCGTATCCCCCGGGGCTACTAGGGGCCAGTATTTC.

The count of this clonotype is one. The chain combines TRBV13 with TRBJ2-2; weak D call: TRBD2 (6 bases). The CDR3 is 19 amino acids. V was shortened by 6 bases and J by 4 bases, with 27 bases between the two germline ends. The germline V gene encodes CDR1 PRHDT and CDR2 FYEKMQ (reference sequence). In nucleotides, the CDR3 is TGTGCCAGCAGACGACCCCTGAGGCCGGGAGTAGGAGGCACCGGGGAGCTGTTTTTT. Its protein product is CASRRPLRPGVGGTGELFF.

Here the CDR3 reads CSVATSGRGELFF. For the CDR3, the DNA is TGCAGCGTGGCTACTAGCGGCCGGGGGGAGCTGTTTTTT. The chain combines TRBV29-1 with TRBJ2-2; 8 nucleotides align to TRBD2. Losses at the gene ends were 6 bases for V and 8 bases for J; bases not matched to a gene: 8. Germline lookup yields CDR1 SQVTM and CDR2 ANQGSEA. This CDR3 is 13 amino acids long.

This chain connects TRBV29-1 to TRBJ2-7; 8 positions agree with TRBD1. Germline-derived CDR1 and CDR2 are SQVTM and ANQGSEA. This CDR3 has 11 amino acids. The V and J ends lost 7 bases and 6 bases, in that order; junction bases with no gene match: 5. CDR3 bases: TGCAGCGGGGGACAGGTCGGCGAGCAGTACTTC. Translating gives CSGGQVGEQYF.

This chain connects TRBV30 to TRBJ2-6; D tentatively fits TRBD1 or TRBD2 (5 bases each). The CDR3 runs 17 residues. Trimming cost V 2 bases and J 3 bases, with 17 bases left between them. The germline gives CDR1 GTSNPN, CDR2 SVGIG (reference sequence). CDR3 nucleotides: TGTGCCTGGAGTAGGGAGAGGGGAAAGGATGGGGCCAACGTCCTGACTTTC. As protein: CAWSRERGKDGANVLTF.

The chain joins TRBV25-1 to TRBJ2-2, with no clear D. Deletions cut 2 bases from V and 7 bases from J, with 5 bases between. Germline lookup yields CDR1 MGHDK and CDR2 SYGVNS. The CDR3 sequence is 12 residues long. This CDR3 is CASSERLGELFF. As DNA, the CDR3 is TGTGCCAGCAGTGAACGGCTCGGGGAGCTGTTTTTT.

The chain links TRBV24-1 to TRBJ2-3, with 9 bases aligning to TRBD2. This CDR3 comprises 17 residues. Germline values: CDR1 KGHDR, CDR2 SFDVKD. Trimming at V came to 10 bases and at J to 2 bases, leaving 15 bases not matched to a gene. The CDR3 loop reads CATKPESSGAHTDTQYF. The CDR3 DNA sequence: TGTGCCACTAAGCCCGAATCTAGCGGGGCCCACACAGATACGCAGTATTTT.

This clonotype was observed a single time. The J gene is TRBJ2-1, the V gene TRBV29-1; 7 bases are a match to TRBD1. The V gene end was trimmed by 6 bases and the J gene end by 2 bases; junction bases not matched to a gene: 4. CDR1 is SQVTM, CDR2 ANQGSEA, per germline. The CDR3 is 13 residues long. Here the CDR3 reads CSVGDSAYNEQFF. The CDR3 nucleotides are TGCAGCGTGGGGGACAGTGCCTACAATGAGCAGTTCTTC.

V gene TRBV29-1 combines with J gene TRBJ2-3; 10 nucleotides agree with TRBD2. Trimming cost V 6 bases and J 4 bases; bases outside gene matches: 10. Germline CDR1 reads SQVTM; CDR2 reads ANQGSEA. The CDR3 consists of 15 residues. The CDR3 DNA is TGCAGCGTCCTATCTAGCGGGAGTTGGCCAGATACGCAGTATTTT. Protein: CSVLSSGSWPDTQYF.

The J gene is TRBJ2-7, the V gene TRBV12-3 or TRBV12-4; possibly TRBD2 for D (6 bases). Trimming pared 6 bases from V and 2 bases from J, leaving 11 bases between. CDR3 size: 13 residues. In DNA, the CDR3 is TGTGCCAGCAGGGATACTAGCACCTACGAGCAGTACTTC. Amino acid sequence: CASRDTSTYEQYF.

This CDR3 is CSARVGLGDTEAFF. CDR3 nucleotides: TGCAGTGCTAGAGTCGGGTTGGGTGACACTGAAGCTTTCTTT. This chain joins TRBV20-1 and TRBJ1-1; D remains ambiguous. The CDR3 has 14 residues. The V gene lost 1 base and the J gene lost 3 bases, with 12 bases spanning the gap. Looked up from germline, CDR1 is DFQATT and CDR2 is SNEGSKA (reference sequence).

The rearrangement uses TRBV29-1 and TRBJ2-7, with D tentatively TRBD1 (5 bases). Germline assignment: CDR1 SQVTM and CDR2 ANQGSEA. There are 16 residues in the CDR3. The DNA for the CDR3 is TGCATCATAAAGGGGCAGGGCCTCAAGAGGCCCTACGAGCAGTACTTC. This encodes CIIKGQGLKRPYEQYF.

V is TRBV2 and J is TRBJ2-5; D ambiguous. This CDR3 spans 13 amino acids. The V gene's germline CDR1 is SNHLY and CDR2 FYNNEI. Trimming pared 3 bases from V and 5 bases from J, leaving 10 bases between. The CDR3 region is CASSDWSPETQYF. CDR3 sequence (DNA): TGTGCCAGCAGTGATTGGAGCCCGGAGACCCAGTACTTC.

In its sample, this clonotype was seen once. One end of the junction is discordant with germline, which a read error may explain. The V and J genes are TRBV18 and TRBJ2-5, with D possibly matching TRBD1 (6 bases). The CDR3 contains 15 residues. Germline V gene lookup returns CDR1 KGHSH and CDR2 LQKENI. This CDR3 reads CASSPTWTDQKTQYF. CDR3 DNA sequence: TGTGCCAGCTCACCGACTTGGACAGACCAAAAGACCCAGTACTTC.

The chain joins TRBV4-1 to TRBJ2-2; D is tentatively TRBD1 or TRBD2 (8 bases each). The length of the CDR3 is 17 residues. Per germline, CDR1 MGHRA and CDR2 YSYEKL. V was cut by 2 bases and J by 8 bases, with 21 bases left in between. The CDR3 nucleotides read TGCGCCAGCAGCCAACCATCGGGAGGGACAGGTCCTGGGGAGCTGTTTTTT. It is translated as CASSQPSGGTGPGELFF.

The V call is TRBV12-3 or TRBV12-4, the J call TRBJ1-1, with D unresolved. With 2 bases removed from V and 1 base from J, the gap between germline ends came to 5 bases. CDR3 length: 13 residues. CDR3: CASSLKRNTEAFF. CDR3 nucleotide sequence: TGTGCCAGCAGTTTAAAAAGGAACACTGAAGCTTTCTTT.

The chain uses TRBV27 and TRBJ2-7; tentative D call: TRBD2 (6 bases). The CDR3 sequence is 14 residues long. From germline, CDR1 is MNHEY and CDR2 SMNVEV (reference sequence). V shed 6 bases and J shed 7 bases, with 19 bases lying between them. In nucleotides, the CDR3 is TGTGCCAGCAGCCCTCAAGGGGAGGCGAGGGAGCAGTACTTC. Translation: CASSPQGEAREQYF.

The V call is TRBV30, the J call TRBJ1-1; D is ambiguous. CDR3 length equals 12 residues. CDR1 and CDR2 (germline): GTSNPN, SVGIG (reference sequence). The ends were cut back, 3 bases at V and 1 base at J, with 6 bases in the middle. CDR3 bases: TGTGCCTGGAGATTGGGGAACACTGAAGCTTTCTTT. Translation: CAWRLGNTEAFF.

The chain carries TRBV5-1 and TRBJ2-7; D might be TRBD1 (6 bases). The CDR3 covers 14 residues. Trimming stripped 5 bases from V and 2 bases from J, with 14 bases between. Germline CDR1 SGHRS, CDR2 YFSETQ. The CDR3 DNA reads TGCGCCAGCAGTCCCGGGACAAAGACCTACGAGCAGTACTTC. This gives the protein CASSPGTKTYEQYF.

This clonotype was observed a single time. CDR3 loop: CASSFGDRAWENIQYF. For the CDR3, the DNA is TGTGCCAGCAGTTTTGGCGACAGGGCTTGGGAAAACATTCAGTACTTC. V gene TRBV12-3 or TRBV12-4 combines with J gene TRBJ2-4, with TRBD1 identical over 7 bases. This CDR3 has 16 residues. Trimming took 3 bases from V and 5 from J; bases not matched to a gene: 10.

The rearrangement links TRBV7-3 to TRBJ1-6; 7 bases line up with TRBD1. This CDR3 is 14 amino acids long. Trimming cost V 5 bases and J 7 bases; bases outside gene matches: 5. Germline V gene lookup returns CDR1 SGHTA and CDR2 FQGTGA. The CDR3 is CASSPTGVNSPLHF. The CDR3 coding sequence is TGTGCCAGCAGCCCCACAGGGGTAAATTCACCCCTCCACTTT.

The chain combines TRBV7-9 with TRBJ2-3; D uncertain. Germline V gives CDR1 SEHNR, CDR2 FQNEAQ (reference sequence). The CDR3 is 13 residues long. The V and J ends lost 3 bases and 2 bases respectively, with 6 bases between them. This chain's CDR3 is CASSFDSTDTQYF. In nucleotides, the CDR3 is TGTGCCAGCAGCTTCGACTCCACAGATACGCAGTATTTT.